Shown below are 17 T cell receptor beta chains from a single sample sequenced in a study of shared clonotypes between healthy human individuals. CD45RO-negative cells were positively selected for CCR7, leaving out terminally differentiated effector memory CD45RA+ cells. Data came from immunoSEQ multiplex PCR; TCRdb stores just in-frame clones and leaves some out. The repertoire holds 800,000 to 950,000 clones, with 96% as singletons. Sequencing was done on a sample of naive CD8+ T cells sorted from blood. The receptors shown here come from a man in his thirties or forties in good health.

The chain couples TRBV7-9 to TRBJ1-1; no firm D call. Germline-derived CDR1 and CDR2 are SEHNR and FQNEAQ (reference sequence). The ends were cut back, 4 bases at V and 7 bases at J, with 10 bases in the middle. CDR3 length: 12 amino acids. The CDR3: CASSSESREAFF. The CDR3 DNA sequence: TGTGCCAGCAGCTCCGAGTCCCGTGAAGCTTTCTTT.

Concerning this clone: The same CDR3 also results from other DNA sequences found in this sample. V and J are TRBV27 and TRBJ2-3, with D hard to call. This CDR3 is 12 amino acids long. Trimming left V 6 bases short and J 3 bases short, with 7 bases between. Germline assignment: CDR1 MNHEY and CDR2 SMNVEV (reference sequence). CDR3 region: CASSSRTDTQYF. The DNA for the CDR3 is TGTGCCAGCAGCTCGAGAACAGATACGCAGTATTTT.

The V call is TRBV2, the J call TRBJ1-2; no firm D call. Between the trimmed V and J ends, which lost 6 bases and 4 bases, there was a span of 6 bases. Per germline, CDR1 SNHLY and CDR2 FYNNEI. This CDR3 spans 11 amino acids. CDR3 residues: CASRGVYGYTF. CDR3 DNA sequence: TGTGCCAGCAGGGGAGTCTATGGCTACACCTTC.

This chain links TRBV28 with TRBJ2-3; D ambiguous. The length of the CDR3 is 13 residues. Per the germline V gene, CDR1 is MDHEN and CDR2 is SYDVKM. V was trimmed by 6 bases and J by 3 bases, leaving 10 bases between them. CDR3 in DNA: TGTGCCAGCAGCCTTGACTGGACAGATACGCAGTATTTT. Translating gives CASSLDWTDTQYF.

Only one count was recorded for this clone. The V and J genes are TRBV7-9 and TRBJ2-7; 10 positions match TRBD2. Trimming took 2 bases from V and 6 from J; bases not matched to a gene: 13. CDR1 is SEHNR, CDR2 FQNEAQ, per germline (reference sequence). This CDR3 is 17 amino acids long. In DNA form, the CDR3 reads TGTGCCAGCAGCTTATTTTCTCGGCAGAGCGGGAGGGGCGAGCAGTACTTC. It specifies CASSLFSRQSGRGEQYF.

DNA for the CDR3: TGCAGCGTAGTAGGCGGGACGTTTCCCTACGAGCAGTACTTC. It yields the protein CSVVGGTFPYEQYF. This chain uses TRBV29-1 with TRBJ2-7, with D maybe TRBD2 (6 bases). V was pared by 6 bases and J by 2 bases, with 17 bases between. The CDR3 runs to 14 residues. Germline V gene data show CDR1 as SQVTM and CDR2 as ANQGSEA.

The chain uses TRBV27 and TRBJ2-1, with 7 bases aligning to TRBD2. The germline V gene encodes CDR1 MNHEY and CDR2 SMNVEV (reference sequence). This CDR3 has 16 amino acids. Trimming cost V 3 bases and J 6 bases; bases outside gene matches: 11. CDR3 bases: TGTGCCAGCAGTTTCTTCTTCGCGGGAGTGCTCAATGAGCAGTTCTTC. Protein product: CASSFFFAGVLNEQFF.

The chain carries TRBV7-9 and TRBJ2-7, with TRBD2 matching over 7 bases. Per the germline V gene, CDR1 is SEHNR and CDR2 is FQNEAQ (reference sequence). The CDR3 spans 16 residues. With 1 base clipped from V and 0 bases from J, the junction kept 6 bases outside the gene matches. CDR3: CASSLVSSGYSYEQYF. In DNA form, the CDR3 reads TGTGCCAGCAGCTTAGTTTCTAGCGGTTACTCCTACGAGCAGTACTTC.

The chain combines TRBV15 with TRBJ2-7; D is perhaps TRBD1 (6 bases). This CDR3 has 15 residues. V lost 2 bases to trimming and J lost 3 bases, with 14 bases between them. Germline CDR1 reads LNHNV; CDR2 reads YYDKDF (reference sequence). The CDR3 DNA is TGTGCCACCAGCAGACCAAATACAGGGAACTACGAGCAGTACTTC. The encoded protein is CATSRPNTGNYEQYF.

This sequence joins TRBV4-1 and TRBJ2-1, with 9 bases aligning to TRBD2. The germline gives CDR1 MGHRA, CDR2 YSYEKL. The junction had 6 bases not matched to a gene; V was cut back by 5 bases and J by 4 bases. The CDR3 covers 15 residues. The CDR3 reads CASSERLAAYNEQFF. In nucleotides, the CDR3 is TGCGCCAGCAGCGAAAGACTAGCGGCATACAATGAGCAGTTCTTC.

This chain uses TRBV6-6 with TRBJ1-1; 10 bases are shared with TRBD1. The CDR3 contains 15 residues. Germline lookup yields CDR1 MNHNY and CDR2 SVGAGI (reference sequence). V lost 2 bases to trimming and J lost 4 bases; unmatched junction nucleotides: 4. The CDR3 bases are TGTGCCAGCAGTTACCCCGGGACAGGGGCCACTGAAGCTTTCTTT. Translated, it gives CASSYPGTGATEAFF.

V gene TRBV5-3 combines with J gene TRBJ2-7, with no clear D. TRBV5-3 is an open reading frame, and its role is uncertain. The V end lost 0 bases, the J end lost 4 bases, and 5 bases lay between the germline ends. This CDR3 spans 12 amino acids. CDR3 residues: CARSLDFYEQYF. Here the CDR3 DNA reads TGTGCCAGAAGCTTGGATTTTTACGAGCAGTACTTC.

CDR3 in amino acids: CASSLPDKAEQYF. In DNA form, the CDR3 reads TGCGCCAGCAGCCTACCCGACAAGGCCGAGCAGTACTTC. The chain joins TRBV5-1 to TRBJ2-7, with D unclear. CDR1 and CDR2 (germline): SGHRS, YFSETQ. The CDR3 is made up of 13 amino acids. The V and J ends lost 4 bases and 6 bases respectively, with 14 bases between them.

This sequence joins TRBV7-9 and TRBJ2-1; a weak D match, TRBD1 (6 bases). The V gene lost 5 bases and the J gene lost 1 base, with 21 bases spanning the gap. The CDR3 has 18 residues. Germline V CDR1 and CDR2: SEHNR, FQNEAQ (reference sequence). This CDR3 is CASSPSRGDTRSYNEQFF. The CDR3, as DNA: TGTGCCAGCAGCCCCTCCAGGGGAGATACTAGGTCCTACAATGAGCAGTTCTTC.

This sequence joins TRBV5-1 and TRBJ2-7; a possible D gene is TRBD1 (7 bases). The germline V and J ends were trimmed by 4 bases and 3 bases, with 17 bases remaining between them. From germline, CDR1 is SGHRS and CDR2 YFSETQ. The CDR3 is made up of 15 amino acids. This CDR3 is CASSPDRDLFYEQYF. CDR3 nucleotides: TGCGCCAGCAGCCCCGACAGGGACTTGTTCTACGAGCAGTACTTC.

CDR3 loop: CASSQGPGEQYF. The CDR3 DNA follows: TGCGCCAGCAGCCAAGGACCGGGCGAGCAGTACTTC. The genes are TRBV4-1 and TRBJ2-7; unclear D gene. This CDR3 is built from 12 residues. V lost 1 base, J lost 6 bases, and 7 bases lay in between. CDR1 is MGHRA and CDR2 is YSYEKL in the germline V gene.

V gene TRBV28 combines with J gene TRBJ2-7, with D perhaps TRBD1 (6 bases). This CDR3 is 15 amino acids long. Trimming removed 5 bases at V and 3 bases at J, with 17 bases between. CDR1 MDHEN and CDR2 SYDVKM come from the germline V gene. CDR3 in DNA: TGTGCCAGCAGTCGTATTAGGGACACCAACTACGAGCAGTACTTC. This codes for CASSRIRDTNYEQYF. Combining the CDR3 with reference TRBV28 and TRBJ2-7 gives the whole variable domain DVKVTQSSRYLVKRTGEKVFLECVQDMDHENMFWYRQDPGLGLRLIYFSYDVKMKEKGDIPEGYSVSREKKERFSLILESASTNQTSMYLCASSRIRDTNYEQYFGPGTRLTVT.